The text below deals with one T cell receptor (beta chain). Antigen unknown. This entry belongs to a study of cytomegalovirus exposure and HLA in healthy donors. The assay was immunoSEQ multiplex PCR, and TCRdb's table has in-frame clones only and misses some. This sample carries about 400,000 clones, around 86% of them seen once, and the ten largest clones take roughly 0.82%. There are 15 residues in the CDR3. V trimming: 1 base; J trimming: 5 bases; junction bases outside the gene matches: 5. Germline CDR1 is MNHEY and CDR2 is SMNVEV (reference sequence). Broader study findings: Some public TCRs appeared in many individuals, while most sequences were rare. According to a subsequent analysis, TCR clusters identified in the first cohort showed a tendency to co-occur across the 120 or so validation repertoires.

Sequenced input: PBMCs. The sequence was obtained from a woman aged 18-29 years in good health and CMV-seronegative. The genes are TRBV27 and TRBJ2-7; 10 nucleotides agree with TRBD2. CDR3 DNA sequence: TGTGCCAGCAGTTTATGGCTAGCGGGAGTCAACGAGCAGTACTTC. Translation: CASSLWLAGVNEQYF.